Described below is a single T cell receptor beta chain sequence and its context. Its antigen is not identified. These data come from a study of CD8+CD57+ T cells in acquired aplastic anemia. Across the whole study: Sorted CD4+ and CD8+ cells yielded DNA averaging approximately 3 ug. General study results and limits: Patients and controls turned out to have twenty-nine CD8+ CDR3 sequences in common.

The template for TCR beta VDJ and CDR3 sequence profiling was genomic DNA. MiXCR was run by TCRdb on the reads, yielding one entry per CDR3 protein. The sample lists approximately 190,000 distinct CDR3 sequences; approximately 48% were seen once. The CDR3 loop spans 14 amino acids. Germline loops: CDR1 ENHRY, CDR2 SYGVKD. V was shortened by 9 bases and J by 2 bases, with 13 bases between the two germline ends. Sequenced patients had shown CD8+CD57+ cell expansion by flow cytometry. V is TRBV10-3 and J is TRBJ2-2; D is uncertain. The sample comprised sorted CD4+, CD8+, or CD8+CD57+ T cells (not recorded which) from PBMCs. The TCR was taken from a human donor with aplastic anemia. The CDR3 region has the DNA TGTGCCATTAGAGAAGTACGAAACACCGGGGAGCTGTTTTTT. Residues: CAIREVRNTGELFF.